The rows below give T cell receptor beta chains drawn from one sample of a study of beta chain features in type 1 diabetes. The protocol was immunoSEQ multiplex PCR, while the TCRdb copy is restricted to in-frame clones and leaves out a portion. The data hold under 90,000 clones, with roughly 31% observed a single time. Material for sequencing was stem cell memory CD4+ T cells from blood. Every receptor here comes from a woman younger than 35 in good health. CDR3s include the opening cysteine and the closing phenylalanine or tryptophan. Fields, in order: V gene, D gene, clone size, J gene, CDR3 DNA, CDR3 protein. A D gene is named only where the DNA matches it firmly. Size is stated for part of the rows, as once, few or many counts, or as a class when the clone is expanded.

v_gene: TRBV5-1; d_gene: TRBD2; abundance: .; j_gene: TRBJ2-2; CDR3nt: TGCGCCAGCCTGGGGGGGAACGCGAACACCGGGGAGCTGTTTTTT; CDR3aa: CASLGGNANTGELFF
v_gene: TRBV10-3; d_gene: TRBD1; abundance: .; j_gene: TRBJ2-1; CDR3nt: TGTGCCATCAGGGGACAGGGGACGGTCTACAATGAGCAGTTCTTC; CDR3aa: CAIRGQGTVYNEQFF
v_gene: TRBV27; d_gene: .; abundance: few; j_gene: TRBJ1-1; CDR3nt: TGTGCCAGTACTCGGGGGACTGAAGCTTTCTTT; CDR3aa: CASTRGTEAFF
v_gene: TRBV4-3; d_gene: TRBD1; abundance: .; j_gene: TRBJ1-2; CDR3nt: TGCGCCAGCAGCCCGGGACAGGCGGGCTATGGCTACACCTTC; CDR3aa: CASSPGQAGYGYTF
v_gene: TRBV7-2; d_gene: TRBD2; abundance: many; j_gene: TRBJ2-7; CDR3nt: TGTGCCAGCACCCCAGGCCTAGCGGGGACGTACGAGCAGTACTTC; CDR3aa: CASTPGLAGTYEQYF
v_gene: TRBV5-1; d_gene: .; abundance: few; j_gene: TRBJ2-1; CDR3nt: TGCGCCAGCAGCTTGGAAGGTTTGGGAGCCTACAATGAGCAGTTCTTC; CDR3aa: CASSLEGLGAYNEQFF
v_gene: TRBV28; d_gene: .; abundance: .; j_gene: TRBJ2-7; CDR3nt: TGTGCCAGCAGTTCCACCAGGGGTAATACCTTC; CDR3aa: CASSSTRGNTF
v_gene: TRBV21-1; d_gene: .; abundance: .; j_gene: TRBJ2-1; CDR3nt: TGTGCCAGCAGCCCTGGTCGGGGGAATGAGCAGTTCTTC; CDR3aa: CASSPGRGNEQFF
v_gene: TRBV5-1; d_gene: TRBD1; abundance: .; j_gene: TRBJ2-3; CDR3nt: TGCGCCAGCTCCGGGACAGGGCTCACAGATACGCAGTATTTT; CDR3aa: CASSGTGLTDTQYF
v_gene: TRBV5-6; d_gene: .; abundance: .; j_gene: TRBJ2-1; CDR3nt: TGTGCCAGCAGCCCTACGACTAGTCGCAATGAGCAGTTCTTC; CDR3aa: CASSPTTSRNEQFF
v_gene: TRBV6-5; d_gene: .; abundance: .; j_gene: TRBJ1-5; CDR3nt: TGTGCCAGCAGTTACCGCAGGGGTCCCAATCAGCCCCAGCATTTT; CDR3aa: CASSYRRGPNQPQHF
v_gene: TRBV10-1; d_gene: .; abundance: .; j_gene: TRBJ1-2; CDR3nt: TGCGCCAGCAGAAAGGGATACAGGAGCTCGAATGGCTACACCTTC; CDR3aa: CASRKGYRSSNGYTF
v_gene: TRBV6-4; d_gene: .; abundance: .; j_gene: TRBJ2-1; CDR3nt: TGTGCCAGCAGTGACTCGAGGAGTGGTGAGCAGTTCTTC; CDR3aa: CASSDSRSGEQFF
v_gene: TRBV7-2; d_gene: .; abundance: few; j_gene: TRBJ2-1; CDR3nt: TGTGCCAGCAGCTCTACGAACTCCTACAATGAGCAGTTCTTC; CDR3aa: CASSSTNSYNEQFF
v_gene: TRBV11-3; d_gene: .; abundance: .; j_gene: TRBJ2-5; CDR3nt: TGTGCCAGCAGCTTCCGGTCTGGTGGGCGAGAGACCCAGTACTTC; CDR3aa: CASSFRSGGRETQYF
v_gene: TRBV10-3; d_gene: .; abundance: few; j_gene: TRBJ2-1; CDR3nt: TGTGCCATCAGTGGGACCAGACAGAACGTCGCCTACAATGAGCAGTTCTTC; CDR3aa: CAISGTRQNVAYNEQFF
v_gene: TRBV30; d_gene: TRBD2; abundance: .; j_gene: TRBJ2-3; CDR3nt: TGTGCCTGGACCTTGACTAGCCTATTCACAGATACGCAGTATTTT; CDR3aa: CAWTLTSLFTDTQYF
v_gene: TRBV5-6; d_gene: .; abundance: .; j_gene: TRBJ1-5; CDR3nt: TGTGCCAGCAGCTTGGGGAACAGGGATGGTCAGCCCCAGCATTTT; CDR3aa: CASSLGNRDGQPQHF
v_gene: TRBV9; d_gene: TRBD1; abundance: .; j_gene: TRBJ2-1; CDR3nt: TGTGCCAGCTCCAGGGGGAGCTCCTACAATGAGCAGTTCTTC; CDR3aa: CASSRGSSYNEQFF
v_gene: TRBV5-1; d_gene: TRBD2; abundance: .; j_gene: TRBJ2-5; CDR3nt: TGCGCCAGCAGCCCCGCGGCGGGGGTTGGGCAAGAGACCCAGTACTTC; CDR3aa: CASSPAAGVGQETQYF
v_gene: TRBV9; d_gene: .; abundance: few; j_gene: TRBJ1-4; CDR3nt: TGTGCCAGCAGCGTCGGGTTACCGAGGGAAAAACTGTTTTTT; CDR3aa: CASSVGLPREKLFF
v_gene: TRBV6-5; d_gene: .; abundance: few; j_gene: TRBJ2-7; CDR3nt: TGTGCCAGCAGTTACTCCCGATCTAGCGTCATCTACGAGCAGTACTTC; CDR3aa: CASSYSRSSVIYEQYF
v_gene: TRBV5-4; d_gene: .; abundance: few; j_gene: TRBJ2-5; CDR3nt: TGTGCCAGCAGCCGCCGTGAGGTATCAGAGACCCAGTACTTC; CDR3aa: CASSRREVSETQYF
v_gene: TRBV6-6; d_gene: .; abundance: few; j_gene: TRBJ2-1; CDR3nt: TGTGCCAGCAGTTACTCCCGGGTGTACAATGAGCAGTTCTTC; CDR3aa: CASSYSRVYNEQFF
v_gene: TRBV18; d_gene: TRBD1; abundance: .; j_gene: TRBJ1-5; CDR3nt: TGTGCCAGCTCGCGACAGGGGGCAAGCAATCAGCCCCAGCATTTT; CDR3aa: CASSRQGASNQPQHF
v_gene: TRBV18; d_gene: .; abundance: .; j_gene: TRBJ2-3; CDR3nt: TGTGCCAGCTCACCAGGACAGACAGATACGCAGTATTTT; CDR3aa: CASSPGQTDTQYF
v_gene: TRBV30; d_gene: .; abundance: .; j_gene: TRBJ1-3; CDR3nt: TGTGCCTGGAGTGACGTAGGAGCTGGAAACACCATATATTTT; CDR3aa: CAWSDVGAGNTIYF
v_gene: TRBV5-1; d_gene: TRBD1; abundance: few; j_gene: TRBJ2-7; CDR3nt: TGCGCCAGCAGCTCGACAGGGTTCCCGAGTTTGGAGCAGTACTTC; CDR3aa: CASSSTGFPSLEQYF
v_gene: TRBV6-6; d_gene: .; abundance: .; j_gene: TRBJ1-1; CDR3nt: TGTGCCAGCAGTTACGGAGAGATTGAAGCTTTCTTT; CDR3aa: CASSYGEIEAFF